One T cell receptor (beta chain) is described in this entry. V lost 2 bases, J lost 1 base, and 1 base stayed unmatched. The CDR3 covers 14 residues. Looked up from germline, CDR1 is SEHNR and CDR2 is FQNEAQ (reference sequence). Original methodology: From reference gene primer amplification, estimates of nucleated cell counts were derived. Only in-frame clones appear in the TCRdb table, and some are missing; sequencing was by immunoSEQ multiplex PCR. For V, J and clone size, that table is used; D and trimming come from the DNA. The profile shows fewer than 200,000 clones, about 85% of them singletons. The data were taken from a study of blood T cell repertoires in COVID-19. At the level of the study: Whether acute or convalescent, the COVID-19 samples came from the United States, Italy and Spain.

This receptor was taken from a man in his 60s with active or convalescent COVID-19. The genes are TRBV7-9 and TRBJ2-5; 7 bases line up with TRBD1. The sample consisted of peripheral blood. DNA of the CDR3: TGTGCCAGCAGCTTATCAGGGGGCCAAGAGACCCAGTACTTC. It specifies CASSLSGGQETQYF.